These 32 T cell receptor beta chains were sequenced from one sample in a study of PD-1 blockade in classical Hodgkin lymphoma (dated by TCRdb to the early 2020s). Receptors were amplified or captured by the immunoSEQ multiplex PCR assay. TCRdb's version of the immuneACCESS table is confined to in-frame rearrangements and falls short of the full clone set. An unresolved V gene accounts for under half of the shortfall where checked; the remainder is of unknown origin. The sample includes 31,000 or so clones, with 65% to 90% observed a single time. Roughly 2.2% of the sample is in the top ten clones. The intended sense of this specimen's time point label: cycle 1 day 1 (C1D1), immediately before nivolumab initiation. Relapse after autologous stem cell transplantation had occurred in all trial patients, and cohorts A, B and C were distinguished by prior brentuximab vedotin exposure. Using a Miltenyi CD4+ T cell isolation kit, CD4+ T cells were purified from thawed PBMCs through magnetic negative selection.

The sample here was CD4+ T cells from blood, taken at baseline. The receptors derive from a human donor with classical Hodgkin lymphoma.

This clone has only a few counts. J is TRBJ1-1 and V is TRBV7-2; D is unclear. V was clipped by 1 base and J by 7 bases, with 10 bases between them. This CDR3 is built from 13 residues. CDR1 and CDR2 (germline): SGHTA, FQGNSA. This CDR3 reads CASSLGGLGEAFF. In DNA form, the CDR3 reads TGTGCCAGCAGCTTAGGGGGTTTGGGTGAAGCTTTCTTT.

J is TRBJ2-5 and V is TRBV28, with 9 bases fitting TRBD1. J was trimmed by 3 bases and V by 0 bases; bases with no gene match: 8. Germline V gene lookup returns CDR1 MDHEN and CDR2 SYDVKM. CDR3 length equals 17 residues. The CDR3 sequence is CASSLWAGQGEEETQYF. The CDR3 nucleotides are TGTGCCAGCAGTTTATGGGCGGGACAGGGTGAGGAAGAGACCCAGTACTTC.

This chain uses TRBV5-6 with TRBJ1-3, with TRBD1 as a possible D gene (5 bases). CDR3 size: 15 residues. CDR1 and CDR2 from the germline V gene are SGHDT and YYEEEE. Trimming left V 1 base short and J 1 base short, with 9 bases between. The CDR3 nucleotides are TGTGCCAGCAGCTTGCCCGGGACGTCTGGAAACACCATATATTTT. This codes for CASSLPGTSGNTIYF.

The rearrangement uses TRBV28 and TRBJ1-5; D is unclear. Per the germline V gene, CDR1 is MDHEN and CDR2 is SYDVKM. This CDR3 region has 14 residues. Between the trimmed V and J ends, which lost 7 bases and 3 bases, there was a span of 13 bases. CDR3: CASITRRNNQPQHF. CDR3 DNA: TGTGCCAGCATTACGCGACGGAACAATCAGCCCCAGCATTTT.

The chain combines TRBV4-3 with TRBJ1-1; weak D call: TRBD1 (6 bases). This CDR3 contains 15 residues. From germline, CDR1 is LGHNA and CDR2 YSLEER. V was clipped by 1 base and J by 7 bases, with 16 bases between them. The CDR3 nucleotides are TGCGCCAGCAGCCAAGCCGCGGACAGAACCAATGAAGCTTTCTTT. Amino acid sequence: CASSQAADRTNEAFF.

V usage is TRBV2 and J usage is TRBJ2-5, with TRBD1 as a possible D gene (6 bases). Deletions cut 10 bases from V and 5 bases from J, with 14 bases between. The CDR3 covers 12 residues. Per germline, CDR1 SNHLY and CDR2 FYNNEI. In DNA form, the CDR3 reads TGTGCCAACTCTTTCAGGGGCGAGACCCAGTACTTC. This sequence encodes CANSFRGETQYF. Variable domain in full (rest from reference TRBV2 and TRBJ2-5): EPEVTQTPSHQVTQMGQEVILRCVPISNHLYFYWYRQILGQKVEFLVSFYNNEISEKSEIFDDQFSVERPDGSNFTLKIRSTKLEDSAMYFCANSFRGETQYFGPGTRLLVL.

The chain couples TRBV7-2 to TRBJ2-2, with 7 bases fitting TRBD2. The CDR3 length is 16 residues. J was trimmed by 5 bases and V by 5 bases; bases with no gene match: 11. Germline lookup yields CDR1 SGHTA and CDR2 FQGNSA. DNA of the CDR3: TGTGCCAGCAGCCCTGTCGCGGGAGTCTGGACCGGGGAGCTGTTTTTT. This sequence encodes CASSPVAGVWTGELFF. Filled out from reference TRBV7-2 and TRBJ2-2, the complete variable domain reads GAGVSQSPSNKVTEKGKDVELRCDPISGHTALYWYRQSLGQGLEFLIYFQGNSAPDKSGLPSDRFSAERTGGSVSTLTIQRTQQEDSAVYLCASSPVAGVWTGELFFGEGSRLTVL.

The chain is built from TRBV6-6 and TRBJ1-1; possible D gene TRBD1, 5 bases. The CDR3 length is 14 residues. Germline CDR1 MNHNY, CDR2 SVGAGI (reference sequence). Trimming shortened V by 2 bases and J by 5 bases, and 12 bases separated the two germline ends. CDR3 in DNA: TGTGCCAGCAGTTACCCAGCAGGGAGTACTGAAGCTTTCTTT. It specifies CASSYPAGSTEAFF.

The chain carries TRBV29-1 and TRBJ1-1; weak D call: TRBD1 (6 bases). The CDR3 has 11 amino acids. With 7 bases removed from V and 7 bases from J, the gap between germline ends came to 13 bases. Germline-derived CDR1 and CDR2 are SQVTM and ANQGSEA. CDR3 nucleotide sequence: TGCAGCGCCGGGACAAGCCTTGAAGCTTTCTTT. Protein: CSAGTSLEAFF.

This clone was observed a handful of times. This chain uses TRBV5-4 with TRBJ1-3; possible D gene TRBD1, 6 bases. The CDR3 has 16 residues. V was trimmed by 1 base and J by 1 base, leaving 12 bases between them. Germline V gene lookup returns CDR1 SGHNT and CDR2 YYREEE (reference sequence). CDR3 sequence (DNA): TGTGCCAGCAGCTTGTCCATACAGGGATCTGGAAACACCATATATTTT. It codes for CASSLSIQGSGNTIYF.

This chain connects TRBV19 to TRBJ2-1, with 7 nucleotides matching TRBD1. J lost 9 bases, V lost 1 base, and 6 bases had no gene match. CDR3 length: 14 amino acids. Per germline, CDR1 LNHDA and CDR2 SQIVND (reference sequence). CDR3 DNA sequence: TGTGCCAGTAGTATAGGACAGGGCTCGAGTGAGCAGTTCTTC. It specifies CASSIGQGSSEQFF.

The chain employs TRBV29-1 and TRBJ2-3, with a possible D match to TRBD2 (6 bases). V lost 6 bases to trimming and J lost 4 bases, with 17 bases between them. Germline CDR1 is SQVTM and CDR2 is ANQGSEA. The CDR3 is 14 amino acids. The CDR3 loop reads CSVAATSFSDTQYF. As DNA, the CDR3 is TGCAGCGTAGCCGCGACTAGTTTCTCAGATACGCAGTATTTT.

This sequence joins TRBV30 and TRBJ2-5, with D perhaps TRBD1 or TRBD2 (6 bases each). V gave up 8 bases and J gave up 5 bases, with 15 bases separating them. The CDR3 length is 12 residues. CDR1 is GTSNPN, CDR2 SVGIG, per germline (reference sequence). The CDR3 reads CAGGTIPETQYF. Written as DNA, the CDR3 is TGTGCCGGGGGGACAATCCCGGAGACCCAGTACTTC. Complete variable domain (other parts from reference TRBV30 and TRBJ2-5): SQTIHQWPATLVQPVGSPLSLECTVEGTSNPNLYWYRQAAGRGLQLLFYSVGIGQISSEVPQNLSASRPQDRQFILSSKKLLLSDSGFYLCAGGTIPETQYFGPGTRLLVL.

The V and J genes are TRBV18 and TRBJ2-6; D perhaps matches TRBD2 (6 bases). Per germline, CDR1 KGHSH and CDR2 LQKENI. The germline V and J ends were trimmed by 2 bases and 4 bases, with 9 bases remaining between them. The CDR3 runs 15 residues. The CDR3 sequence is CASSPGGPGANVLTF. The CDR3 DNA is TGTGCCAGCTCACCAGGAGGGCCCGGGGCCAACGTCCTGACTTTC.

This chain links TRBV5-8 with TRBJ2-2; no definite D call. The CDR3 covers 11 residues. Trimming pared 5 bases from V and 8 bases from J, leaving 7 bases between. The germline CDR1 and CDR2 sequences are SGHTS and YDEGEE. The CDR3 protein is CASRLRGELFF. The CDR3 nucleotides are TGTGCCAGCAGGTTGAGGGGGGAGCTGTTTTTT. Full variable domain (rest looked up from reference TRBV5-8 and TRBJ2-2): EAGVTQSPTHLIKTRGQQATLRCSPISGHTSVYWYQQALGLGLQFLLWYDEGEERNRGNFPPRFSGRQFPNYSSELNVNALELEDSALYLCASRLRGELFFGEGSRLTVL.

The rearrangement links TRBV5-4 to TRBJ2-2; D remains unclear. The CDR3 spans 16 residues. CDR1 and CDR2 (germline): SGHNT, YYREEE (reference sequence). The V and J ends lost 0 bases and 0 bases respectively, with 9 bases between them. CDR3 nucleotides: TGTGCCAGCAGCTTGGATCTAGAAGCGAACACCGGGGAGCTGTTTTTT. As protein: CASSLDLEANTGELFF.

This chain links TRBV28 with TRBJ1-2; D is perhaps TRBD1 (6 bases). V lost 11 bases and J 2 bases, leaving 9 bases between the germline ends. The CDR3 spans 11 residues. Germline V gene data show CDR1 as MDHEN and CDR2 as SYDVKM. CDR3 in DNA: TGTGCCGGAGGGGGGAACTATGGCTACACCTTC. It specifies CAGGGNYGYTF.

In DNA form, the CDR3 reads TGTGCCAGCGGACGTCCTCCCGGGGGCAATCAGCCCCAGCATTTT. Encoded protein: CASGRPPGGNQPQHF. This rearrangement joins TRBV19 to TRBJ1-5; no definite D call. Trimming took 9 bases from V and 2 from J, leaving 17 bases between them. The germline V gene has CDR1 LNHDA and CDR2 SQIVND (reference sequence). The CDR3 consists of 15 residues.

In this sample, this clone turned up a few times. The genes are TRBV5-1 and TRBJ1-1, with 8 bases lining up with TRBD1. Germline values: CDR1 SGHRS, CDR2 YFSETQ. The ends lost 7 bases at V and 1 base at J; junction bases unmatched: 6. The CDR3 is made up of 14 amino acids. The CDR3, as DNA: TGCGCCAGCTTTCCCGGGACAGGGAACACTGAAGCTTTCTTT. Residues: CASFPGTGNTEAFF.

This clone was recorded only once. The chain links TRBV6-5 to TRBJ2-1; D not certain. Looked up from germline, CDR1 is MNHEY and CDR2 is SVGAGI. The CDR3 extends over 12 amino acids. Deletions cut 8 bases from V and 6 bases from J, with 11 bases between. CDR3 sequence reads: CASGNRGNEQFF. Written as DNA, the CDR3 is TGTGCCAGCGGTAACAGAGGCAATGAGCAGTTCTTC.

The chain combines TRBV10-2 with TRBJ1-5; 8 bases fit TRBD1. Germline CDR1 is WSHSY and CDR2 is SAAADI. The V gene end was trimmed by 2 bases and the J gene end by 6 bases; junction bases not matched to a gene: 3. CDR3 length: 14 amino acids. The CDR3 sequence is CASSEGQGTQPQHF. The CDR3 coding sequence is TGCGCCAGCAGTGAGGGACAGGGCACTCAGCCCCAGCATTTT.

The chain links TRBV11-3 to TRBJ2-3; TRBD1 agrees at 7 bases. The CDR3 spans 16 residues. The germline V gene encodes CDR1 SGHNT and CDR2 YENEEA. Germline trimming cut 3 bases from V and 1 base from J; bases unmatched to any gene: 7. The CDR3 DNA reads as TGTGCCAGCAGCTTGACAGGGACCGGGGGCACAGATACGCAGTATTTT. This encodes CASSLTGTGGTDTQYF.

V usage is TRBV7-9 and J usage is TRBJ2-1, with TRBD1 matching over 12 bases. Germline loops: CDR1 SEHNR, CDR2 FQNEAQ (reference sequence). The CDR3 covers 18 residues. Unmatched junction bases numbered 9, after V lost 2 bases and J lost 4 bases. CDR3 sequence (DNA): TGTGCCAGCAGCTTAAGGGCTGGGACAGGGGGCCTATACAATGAGCAGTTCTTC. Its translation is CASSLRAGTGGLYNEQFF.

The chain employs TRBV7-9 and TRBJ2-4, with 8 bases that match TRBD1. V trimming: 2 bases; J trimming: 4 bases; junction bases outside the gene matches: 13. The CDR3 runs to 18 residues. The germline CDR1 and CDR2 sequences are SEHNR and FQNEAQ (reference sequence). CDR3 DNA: TGTGCCAGCAGCTTATCAACAATCCCGGACAGGGAAAAAAACATTCAGTACTTC. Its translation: CASSLSTIPDREKNIQYF.

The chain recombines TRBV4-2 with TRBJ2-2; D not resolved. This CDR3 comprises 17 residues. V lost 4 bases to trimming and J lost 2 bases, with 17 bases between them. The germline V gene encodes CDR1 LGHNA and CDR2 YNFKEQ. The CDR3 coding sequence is TGTGCCAGCAGCCGCGGCAGAGACAACCGAAACACCGGGGAGCTGTTTTTT. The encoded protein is CASSRGRDNRNTGELFF.

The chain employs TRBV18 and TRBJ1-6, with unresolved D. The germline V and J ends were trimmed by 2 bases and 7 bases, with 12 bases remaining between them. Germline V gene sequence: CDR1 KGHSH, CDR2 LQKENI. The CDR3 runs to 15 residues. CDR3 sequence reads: CASSPGVRRNSPLHF. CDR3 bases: TGTGCCAGCTCACCAGGGGTCCGGAGGAATTCACCCCTCCACTTT.

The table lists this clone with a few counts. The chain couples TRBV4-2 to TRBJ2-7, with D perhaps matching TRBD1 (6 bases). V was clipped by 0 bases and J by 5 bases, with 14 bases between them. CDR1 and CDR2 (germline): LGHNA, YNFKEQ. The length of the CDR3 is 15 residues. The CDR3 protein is CASSQEFRGSHEQYF. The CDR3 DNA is TGTGCCAGCAGCCAAGAGTTCAGGGGAAGCCACGAGCAGTACTTC.

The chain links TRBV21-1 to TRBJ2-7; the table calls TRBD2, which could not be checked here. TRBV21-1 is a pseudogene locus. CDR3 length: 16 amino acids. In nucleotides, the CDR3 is TGTGCCAGCAGCGGGGAGACTGATGCCAAGTTCTACGAGCAGTACTTC. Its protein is CASSGETDAKFYEQYF.

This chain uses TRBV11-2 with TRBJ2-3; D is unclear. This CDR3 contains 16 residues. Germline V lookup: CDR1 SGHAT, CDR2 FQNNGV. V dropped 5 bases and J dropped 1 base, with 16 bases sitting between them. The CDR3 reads CASSPPWAEGTDTQYF. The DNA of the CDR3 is TGTGCCAGCAGCCCGCCCTGGGCGGAAGGCACAGATACGCAGTATTTT.

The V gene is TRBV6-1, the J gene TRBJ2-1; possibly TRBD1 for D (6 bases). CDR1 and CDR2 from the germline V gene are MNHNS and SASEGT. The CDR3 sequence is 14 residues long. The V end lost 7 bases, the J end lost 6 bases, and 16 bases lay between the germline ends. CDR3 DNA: TGTGCCAGCACCGACAGGACGGGCTTCAATGAGCAGTTCTTC. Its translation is CASTDRTGFNEQFF.

The DNA for the CDR3 is TGTGCCACCAGCCGGGACAGAGGGTTTAATGAAAAACTGTTTTTT. Its translation is CATSRDRGFNEKLFF. V gene TRBV15 combines with J gene TRBJ1-4; 7 positions match TRBD1. V lost 5 bases, J lost 4 bases, and 7 bases stayed unmatched. Per the germline V gene, CDR1 is LNHNV and CDR2 is YYDKDF (reference sequence). The CDR3 is 15 amino acids.

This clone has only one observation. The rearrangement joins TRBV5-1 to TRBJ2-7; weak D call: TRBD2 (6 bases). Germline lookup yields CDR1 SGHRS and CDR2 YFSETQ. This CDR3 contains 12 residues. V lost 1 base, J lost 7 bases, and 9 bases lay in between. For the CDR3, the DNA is TGCGCCAGCAGCTTGTGGGGGGTTGAGCAGTACTTC. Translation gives CASSLWGVEQYF.